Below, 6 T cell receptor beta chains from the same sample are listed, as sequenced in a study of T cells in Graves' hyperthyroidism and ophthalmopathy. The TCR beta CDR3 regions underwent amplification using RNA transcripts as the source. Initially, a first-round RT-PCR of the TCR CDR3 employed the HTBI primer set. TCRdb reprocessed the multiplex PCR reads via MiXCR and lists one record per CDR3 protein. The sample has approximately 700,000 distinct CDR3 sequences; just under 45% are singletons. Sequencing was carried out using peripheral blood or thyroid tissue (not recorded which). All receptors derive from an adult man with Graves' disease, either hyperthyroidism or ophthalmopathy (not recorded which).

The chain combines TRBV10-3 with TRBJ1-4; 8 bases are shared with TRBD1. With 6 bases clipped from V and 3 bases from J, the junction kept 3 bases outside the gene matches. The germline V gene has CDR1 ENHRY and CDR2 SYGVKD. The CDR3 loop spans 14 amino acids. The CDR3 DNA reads TGTGCCATCAGCCCGGGACAGGCTAATGAAAAACTGTTTTTT. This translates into CAISPGQANEKLFF.

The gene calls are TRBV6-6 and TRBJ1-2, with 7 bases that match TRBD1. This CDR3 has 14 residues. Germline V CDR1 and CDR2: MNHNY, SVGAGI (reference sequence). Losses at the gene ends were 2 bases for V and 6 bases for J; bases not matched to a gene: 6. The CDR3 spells CASSYGRDSNGYTF. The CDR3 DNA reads TGTGCCAGCAGTTACGGCCGGGACAGTAATGGCTACACCTTC.

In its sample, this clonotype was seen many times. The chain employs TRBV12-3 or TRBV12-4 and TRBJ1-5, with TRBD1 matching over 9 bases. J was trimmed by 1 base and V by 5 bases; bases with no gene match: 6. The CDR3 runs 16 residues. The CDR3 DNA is TGTGCCAGCAGTCTCTCCGGGACAGGGAGCAATCAGCCCCAGCATTTT. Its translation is CASSLSGTGSNQPQHF.

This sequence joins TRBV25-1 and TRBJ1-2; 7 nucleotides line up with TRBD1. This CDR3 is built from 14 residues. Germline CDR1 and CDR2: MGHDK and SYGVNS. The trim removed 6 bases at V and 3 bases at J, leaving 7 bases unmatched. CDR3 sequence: CASRNPTGDYGYTF. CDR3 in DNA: TGTGCCAGCAGGAACCCTACAGGGGACTATGGCTACACCTTC.

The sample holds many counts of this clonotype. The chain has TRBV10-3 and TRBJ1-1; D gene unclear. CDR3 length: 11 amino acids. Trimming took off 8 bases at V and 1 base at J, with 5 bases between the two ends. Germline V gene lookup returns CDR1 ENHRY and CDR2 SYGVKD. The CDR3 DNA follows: TGTGCCATCGCGAGGAACACTGAAGCTTTCTTT. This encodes CAIARNTEAFF.

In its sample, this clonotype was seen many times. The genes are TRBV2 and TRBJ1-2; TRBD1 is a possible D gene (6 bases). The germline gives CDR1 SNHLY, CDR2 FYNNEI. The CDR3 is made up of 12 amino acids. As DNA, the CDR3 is TGTGCTGACGGCCAGGGGATCTATGGCTACACCTTC. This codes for CADGQGIYGYTF.